The present entry profiles one TCR beta chain with its context. No cognate antigen has been identified for it. No base quality values were provided; no much bigger clone lies one nucleotide off. The CDR3 regions of human TCRbeta chains were analyzed by immunosequencing. Regarding the original processing steps: Repertoire TCRs were checked for matches against a reference library of SARS-CoV-2-specific TCRs that had been generated using the MIRA antigen-specificity platform. Breadth was defined as the fraction of unique TCRs that were SARS-CoV-2-associated. Depth was defined as the fraction of total T cells that were SARS-CoV-2-associated. Using the MIRA data, every spike-specific TCR was mapped to the spike region that the TCR reacted to and assigned to either a CD4 or a CD8 class. Log10-transformed breadth and depth values were compared by one-way ANOVA with Sidak's multiple comparisons tests. Held by TCRdb, this immuneACCESS table contains in-frame sequences only and omits some clones. Under half of the omission traces to an unresolved V gene where checked; the cause of the rest is unknown. That table furnishes V, J and clone size, whereas the DNA furnished D and trimming. The sample contains approximately 82,000 clones, around nine tenths of them found a single time. Around 5.3% of the sample belongs to the ten largest clones.

This specimen's time point label, per the study, means: baseline before first vaccination. The vaccinee samples were drawn from two UK trials, COV001 and COV002, one of which was a single-blind randomized controlled phase 2/3 trial testing AZD1222 (ChAdOx1 nCoV-19) in healthy adults. Trial participant PBMC samples were collected at day 0 and day 28 after the second dose for TCRbeta chain sequencing. The sample is drawn from a study of T cell responses to AZD1222 COVID-19 vaccine (dated by TCRdb to the early 2020s). Notes on the research overall: AZD1222 recipients with second doses at about 4 weeks or about 12 weeks were pooled, because spike-specific TCR depth and breadth did not differ between schedules. A total of 240 or so trial participants underwent TCR sequencing, of whom 207 had received two doses of AZD1222 and about 25 had received two doses of the MenACWY control vaccine. Enrollment into the trials was organized by age into subgroups of 18-55, 56-69 and 70-plus years, and those subgroups contained approximately 150, 30 and 60 TCR-sequenced participants, respectively. Study-wide findings and limitations: Participants were mostly white British, with more females than males. The authors suggested clonal diversity may have been underestimated. In the small 56-69-year group, the increase in depth fell short of significance, most likely because of low power. A significant rise in spike-specific TCR breadth and depth was observed after two AZD1222 doses relative to day 0 and relative to MenACWY recipients. Because no samples from the day 14 peak response were available, repertoires could be characterized only after the peak T cell response. The whole spike protein was spanned by vaccine-associated CD4 TCRs, and dominant responses were seen in regions 160-218 and 743-854. Epitopes outside the regions mutated in the B.1.351 and B.1.1.7 variants were reportedly recognized by nearly half of the unique spike-specific TCRs. Conclusions about previously exposed vaccinees are limited because only a handful of AZD1222 recipients were SARS-CoV-2 seropositive at baseline.

A distance of 14 bases separates the germline ends of V and J, which lose 0 bases and 6 bases respectively. The CDR1 and CDR2 encoded by the germline V gene (reference sequence) are LNHDA and SQIVND. The CDR3 starts with the cysteine, ends with the phenylalanine, and has 15 residues. Only CDR3 DNA remains: 45 bases, in frame from the first base. Here the sequenced sample was peripheral blood, taken on day 0 of AZD1222 vaccination. This receptor was taken from an adult in good health. The rearrangement joined TRBV19 to TRBJ1-2; a tentative D match to TRBD1 spans 5 bases. DNA sequence: TGTGCCAGTAGTATAGATCCCAGGGCAACTAATGGCTACACCTTC. This translates into CASSIDPRATNGYTF. Where the CDR3 stops, the reference TRBV19 and TRBJ1-2 genes take over; the full variable domain is DGGITQSPKYLFRKEGQNVTLSCEQNLNHDAMYWYRQDPGQGLRLIYYSQIVNDFQKGDIAEGYSVSREKKESFPLTVTSAQKNPTAFYLCASSIDPRATNGYTFGSGTRLTVV.